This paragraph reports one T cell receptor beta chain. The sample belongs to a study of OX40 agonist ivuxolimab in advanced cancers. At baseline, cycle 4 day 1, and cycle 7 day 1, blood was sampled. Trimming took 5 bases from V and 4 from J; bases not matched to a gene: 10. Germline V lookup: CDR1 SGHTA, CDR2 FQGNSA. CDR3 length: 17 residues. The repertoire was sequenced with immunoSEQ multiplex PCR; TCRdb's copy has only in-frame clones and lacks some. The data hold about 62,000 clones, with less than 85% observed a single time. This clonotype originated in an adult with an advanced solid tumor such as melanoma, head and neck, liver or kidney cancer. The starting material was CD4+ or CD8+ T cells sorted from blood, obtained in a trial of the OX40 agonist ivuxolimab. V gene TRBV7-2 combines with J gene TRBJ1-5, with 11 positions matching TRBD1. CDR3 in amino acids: CASSTRTGTGGNQPQHF. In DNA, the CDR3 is TGTGCCAGCAGCACCAGAACCGGGACAGGGGGGAATCAGCCCCAGCATTTT. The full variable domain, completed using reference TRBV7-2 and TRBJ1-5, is GAGVSQSPSNKVTEKGKDVELRCDPISGHTALYWYRQSLGQGLEFLIYFQGNSAPDKSGLPSDRFSAERTGGSVSTLTIQRTQQEDSAVYLCASSTRTGTGGNQPQHFGDGTRLSIL.